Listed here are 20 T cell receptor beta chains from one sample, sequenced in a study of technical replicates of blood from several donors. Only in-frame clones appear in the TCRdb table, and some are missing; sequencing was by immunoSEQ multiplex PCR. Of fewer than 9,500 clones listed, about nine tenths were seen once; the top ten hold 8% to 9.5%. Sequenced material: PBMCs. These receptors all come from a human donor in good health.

The DNA for the CDR3 is TGTGCCAGCAGCTTGGACGGGGGTAGGAATCAGCCCCAGCATTTT. It is translated as CASSLDGGRNQPQHF. The chain combines TRBV7-9 with TRBJ1-5; D perhaps matches TRBD1 (5 bases). The V and J ends lost 3 bases and 4 bases respectively, with 13 bases between them. Per germline, CDR1 SEHNR and CDR2 FQNEAQ (reference sequence). The CDR3 runs to 15 residues. The whole variable domain, filled in from reference TRBV7-9 and TRBJ1-5, reads DTGVSQNPRHKITKRGQNVTFRCDPISEHNRLYWYRQTLGQGPEFLTYFQNEAQLEKSRLLSDRFSAERPKGSFSTLEIQRTEQGDSAMYLCASSLDGGRNQPQHFGDGTRLSIL.

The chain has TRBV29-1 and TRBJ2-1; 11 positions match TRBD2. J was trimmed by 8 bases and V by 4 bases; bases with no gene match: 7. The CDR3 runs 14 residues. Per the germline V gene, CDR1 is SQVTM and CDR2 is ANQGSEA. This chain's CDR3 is CSVATSGSYDEQFF. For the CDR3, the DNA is TGCAGCGTTGCTACTAGCGGGAGTTATGATGAGCAGTTCTTC.

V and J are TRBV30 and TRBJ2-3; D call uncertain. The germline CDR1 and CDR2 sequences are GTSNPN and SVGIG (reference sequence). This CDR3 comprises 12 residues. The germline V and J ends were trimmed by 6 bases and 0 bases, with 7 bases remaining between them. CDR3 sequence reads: CACGPSTDTQYF. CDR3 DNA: TGTGCCTGTGGCCCTAGCACAGATACGCAGTATTTT.

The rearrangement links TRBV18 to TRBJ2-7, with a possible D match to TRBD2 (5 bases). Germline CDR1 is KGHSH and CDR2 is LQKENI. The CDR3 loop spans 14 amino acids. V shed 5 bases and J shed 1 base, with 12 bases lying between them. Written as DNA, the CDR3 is TGTGCCAGCTCATCCGGGGTCGGGTCCTACGAGCAGTACTTC. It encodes CASSSGVGSYEQYF.

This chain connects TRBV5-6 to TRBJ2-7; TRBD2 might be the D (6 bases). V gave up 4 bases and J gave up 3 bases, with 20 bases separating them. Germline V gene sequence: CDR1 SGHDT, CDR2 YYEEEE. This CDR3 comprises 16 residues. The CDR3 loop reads CASSRAVAGMNYEQYF. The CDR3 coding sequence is TGTGCCAGCAGCCGCGCCGTGGCGGGAATGAACTACGAGCAGTACTTC.

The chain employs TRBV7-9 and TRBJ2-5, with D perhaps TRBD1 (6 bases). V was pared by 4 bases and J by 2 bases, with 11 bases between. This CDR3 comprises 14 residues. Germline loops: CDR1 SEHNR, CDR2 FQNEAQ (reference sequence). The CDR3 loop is CASSSLQGQETQYF. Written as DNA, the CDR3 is TGTGCCAGCAGCTCCCTGCAGGGGCAAGAGACCCAGTACTTC.

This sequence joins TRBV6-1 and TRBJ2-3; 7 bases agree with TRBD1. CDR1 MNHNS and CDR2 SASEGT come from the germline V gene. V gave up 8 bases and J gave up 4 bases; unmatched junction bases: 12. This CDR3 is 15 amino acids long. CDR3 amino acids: CASRKGAAASDTQYF. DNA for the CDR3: TGTGCCAGCCGAAAGGGGGCAGCGGCCTCAGATACGCAGTATTTT.

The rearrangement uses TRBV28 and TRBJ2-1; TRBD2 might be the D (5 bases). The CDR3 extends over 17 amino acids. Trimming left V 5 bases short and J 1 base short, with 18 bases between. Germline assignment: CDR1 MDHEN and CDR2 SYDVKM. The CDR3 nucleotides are TGTGCCAGCAGTCCCTCCGCCGGGGAGAGTTCCTACAATGAGCAGTTCTTC. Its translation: CASSPSAGESSYNEQFF.

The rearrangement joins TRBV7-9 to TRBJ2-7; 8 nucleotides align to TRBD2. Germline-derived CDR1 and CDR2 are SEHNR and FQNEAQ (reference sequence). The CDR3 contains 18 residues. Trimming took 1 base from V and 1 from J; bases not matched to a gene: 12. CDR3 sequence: CASSLVAGGRVQSYEQYF. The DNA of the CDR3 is TGTGCCAGCAGCTTAGTGGCGGGGGGAAGGGTACAATCCTACGAGCAGTACTTC.

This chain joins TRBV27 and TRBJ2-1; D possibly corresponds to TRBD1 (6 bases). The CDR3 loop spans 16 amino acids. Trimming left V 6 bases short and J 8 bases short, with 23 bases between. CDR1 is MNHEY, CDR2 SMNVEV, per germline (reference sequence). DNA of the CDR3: TGTGCCAGCAGGGATCCCGGGACAAACTTTAGGGATGAGCAGTTCTTC. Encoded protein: CASRDPGTNFRDEQFF.

In nucleotides, the CDR3 is TGTGCCAGCAGGGCTACAGGGGGATCCTACAATGAGCAGTTCTTC. Its translation: CASRATGGSYNEQFF. J is TRBJ2-1 and V is TRBV6-5; 8 bases fit TRBD1. The CDR3 totals 15 residues. CDR1 is MNHEY, CDR2 SVGAGI, per germline. J gave up 1 base and V 6 bases, and 5 bases lay outside the gene matches.

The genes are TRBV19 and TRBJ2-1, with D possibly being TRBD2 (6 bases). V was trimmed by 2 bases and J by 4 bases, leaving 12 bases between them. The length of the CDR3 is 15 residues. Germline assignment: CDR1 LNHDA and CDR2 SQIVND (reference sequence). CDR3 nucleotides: TGTGCCAGTAGTATACAGCCGGGGGATTACAATGAGCAGTTCTTC. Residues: CASSIQPGDYNEQFF.

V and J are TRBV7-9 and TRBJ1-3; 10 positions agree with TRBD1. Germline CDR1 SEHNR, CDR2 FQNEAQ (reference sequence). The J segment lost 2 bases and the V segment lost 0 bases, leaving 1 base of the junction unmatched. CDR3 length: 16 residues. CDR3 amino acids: CASSLAGTGAGNTIYF. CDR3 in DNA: TGTGCCAGCAGCTTAGCGGGGACAGGGGCTGGAAACACCATATATTTT.

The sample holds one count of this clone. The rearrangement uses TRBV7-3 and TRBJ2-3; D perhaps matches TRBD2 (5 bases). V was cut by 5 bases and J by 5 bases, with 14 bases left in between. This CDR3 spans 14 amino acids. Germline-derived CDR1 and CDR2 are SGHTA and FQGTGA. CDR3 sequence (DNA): TGTGCCAGCAGCCTTAGCGCAGGTCAAGATACGCAGTATTTT. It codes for CASSLSAGQDTQYF.

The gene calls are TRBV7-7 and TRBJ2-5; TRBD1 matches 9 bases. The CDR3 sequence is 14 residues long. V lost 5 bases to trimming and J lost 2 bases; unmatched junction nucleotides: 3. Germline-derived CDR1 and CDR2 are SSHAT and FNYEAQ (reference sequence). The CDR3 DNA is TGTGCCAGCAGCGTCGGACAGGGGCAAGAGACCCAGTACTTC. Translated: CASSVGQGQETQYF.

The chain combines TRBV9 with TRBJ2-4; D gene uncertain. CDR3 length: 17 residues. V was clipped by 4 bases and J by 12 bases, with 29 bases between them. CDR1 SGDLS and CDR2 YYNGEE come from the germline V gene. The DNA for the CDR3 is TGTGCCAGCAGCTTAAGACGGTGTTGGCTAGTTAAAACCGGTCAGTACTTC. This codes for CASSLRRCWLVKTGQYF.

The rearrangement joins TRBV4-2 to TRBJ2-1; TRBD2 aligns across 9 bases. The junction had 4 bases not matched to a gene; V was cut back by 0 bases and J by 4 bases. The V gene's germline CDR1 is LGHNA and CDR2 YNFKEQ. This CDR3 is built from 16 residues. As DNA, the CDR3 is TGTGCCAGCAGCCAAGATTACCTAGCGGGGTACAATGAGCAGTTCTTC. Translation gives CASSQDYLAGYNEQFF.

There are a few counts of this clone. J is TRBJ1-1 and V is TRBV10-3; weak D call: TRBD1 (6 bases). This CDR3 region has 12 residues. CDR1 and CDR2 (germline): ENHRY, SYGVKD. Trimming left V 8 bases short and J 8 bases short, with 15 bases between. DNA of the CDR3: TGTGCCATCGGGGGCGGTGACTCGGAAGCTTTCTTT. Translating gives CAIGGGDSEAFF.

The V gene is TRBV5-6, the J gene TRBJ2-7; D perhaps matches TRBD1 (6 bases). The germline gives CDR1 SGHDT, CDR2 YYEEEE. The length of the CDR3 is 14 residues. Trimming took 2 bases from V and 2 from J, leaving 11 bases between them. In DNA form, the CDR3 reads TGTGCCAGCAGCTTAGGGGGTGATACCTACGAGCAGTACTTC. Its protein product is CASSLGGDTYEQYF. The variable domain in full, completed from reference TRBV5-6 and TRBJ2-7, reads DAGVTQSPTHLIKTRGQQVTLRCSPKSGHDTVSWYQQALGQGPQFIFQYYEEEERQRGNFPDRFSGHQFPNYSSELNVNALLLGDSALYLCASSLGGDTYEQYFGPGTRLTVT.

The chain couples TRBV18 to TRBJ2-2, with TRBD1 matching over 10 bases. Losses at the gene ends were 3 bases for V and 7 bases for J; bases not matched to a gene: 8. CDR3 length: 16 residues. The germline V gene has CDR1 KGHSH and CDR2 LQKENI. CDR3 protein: CASSPPTGGNSGELFF. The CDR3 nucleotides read TGTGCCAGCTCACCTCCGACAGGGGGCAATAGCGGGGAGCTGTTTTTT.